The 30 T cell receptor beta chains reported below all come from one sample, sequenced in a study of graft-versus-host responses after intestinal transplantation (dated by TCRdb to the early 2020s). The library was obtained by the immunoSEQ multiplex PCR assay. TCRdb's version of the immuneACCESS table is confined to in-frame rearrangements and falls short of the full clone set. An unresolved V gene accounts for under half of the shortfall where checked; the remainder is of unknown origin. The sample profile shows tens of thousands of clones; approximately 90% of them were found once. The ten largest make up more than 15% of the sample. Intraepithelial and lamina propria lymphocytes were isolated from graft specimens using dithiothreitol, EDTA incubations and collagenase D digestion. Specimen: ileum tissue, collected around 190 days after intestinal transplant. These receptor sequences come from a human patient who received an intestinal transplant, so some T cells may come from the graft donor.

This chain's CDR3 is CSVRTDYNEQFF. CDR3 coding DNA: TGCAGCGTCCGGACAGACTACAATGAGCAGTTCTTC. The J gene is TRBJ2-1, the V gene TRBV29-1, with D possibly being TRBD1 (6 bases). V lost 6 bases, J lost 3 bases, and 9 bases lay in between. Germline V gene sequence: CDR1 SQVTM, CDR2 ANQGSEA. This CDR3 spans 12 amino acids.

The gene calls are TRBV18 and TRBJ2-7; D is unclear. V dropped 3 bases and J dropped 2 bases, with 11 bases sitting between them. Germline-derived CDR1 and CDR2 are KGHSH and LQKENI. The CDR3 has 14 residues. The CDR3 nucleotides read TGTGCCAGCTCACCTAACGACAACCCCTACGAGCAGTACTTC. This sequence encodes CASSPNDNPYEQYF.

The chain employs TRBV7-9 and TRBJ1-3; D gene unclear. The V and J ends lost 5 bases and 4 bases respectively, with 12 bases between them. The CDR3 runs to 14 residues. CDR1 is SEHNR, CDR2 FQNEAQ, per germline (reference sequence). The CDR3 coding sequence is TGTGCCAGCAGCGGCCGTGGGGTAGGAAACACCATATATTTT. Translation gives CASSGRGVGNTIYF.

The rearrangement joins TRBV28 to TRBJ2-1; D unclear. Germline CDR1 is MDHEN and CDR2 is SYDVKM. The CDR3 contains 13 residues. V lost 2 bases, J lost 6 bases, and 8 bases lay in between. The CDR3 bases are TGTGCCAGCAGTTTAAATTCCCCCAATGAGCAGTTCTTC. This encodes CASSLNSPNEQFF.

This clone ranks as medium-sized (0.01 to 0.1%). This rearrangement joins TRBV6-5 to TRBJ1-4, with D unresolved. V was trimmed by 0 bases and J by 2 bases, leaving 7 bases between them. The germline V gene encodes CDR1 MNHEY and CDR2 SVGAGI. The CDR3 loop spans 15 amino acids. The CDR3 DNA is TGTGCCAGCAGTTACTCAGCGGGGACTAATGAAAAACTGTTTTTT. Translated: CASSYSAGTNEKLFF.

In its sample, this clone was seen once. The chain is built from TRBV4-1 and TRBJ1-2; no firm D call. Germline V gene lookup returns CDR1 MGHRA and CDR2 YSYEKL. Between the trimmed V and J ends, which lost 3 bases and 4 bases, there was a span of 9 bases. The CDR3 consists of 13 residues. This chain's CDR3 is CASSHGTLYGYTF. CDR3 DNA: TGCGCCAGCAGCCACGGTACCCTCTATGGCTACACCTTC.

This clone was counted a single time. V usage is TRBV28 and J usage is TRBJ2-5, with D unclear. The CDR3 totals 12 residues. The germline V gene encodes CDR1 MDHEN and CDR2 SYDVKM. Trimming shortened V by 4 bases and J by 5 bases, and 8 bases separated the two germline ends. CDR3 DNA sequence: TGTGCCAGCAGTTCCATCGGGGAGACCCAGTACTTC. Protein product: CASSSIGETQYF.

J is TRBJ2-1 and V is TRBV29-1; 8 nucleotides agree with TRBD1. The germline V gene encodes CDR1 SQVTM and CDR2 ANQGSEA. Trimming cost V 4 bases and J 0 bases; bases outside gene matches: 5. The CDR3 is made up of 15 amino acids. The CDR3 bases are TGCAGCGTTGTAGGAGGACAGGGCTCCTACAATGAGCAGTTCTTC. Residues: CSVVGGQGSYNEQFF.

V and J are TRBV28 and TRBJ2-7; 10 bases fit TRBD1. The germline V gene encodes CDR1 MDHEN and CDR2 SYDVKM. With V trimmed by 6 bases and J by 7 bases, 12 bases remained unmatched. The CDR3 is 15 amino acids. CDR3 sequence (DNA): TGTGCCAGCAGGCCTCCCGGGACAGGGGAGAGGGAGCAGTACTTC. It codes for CASRPPGTGEREQYF. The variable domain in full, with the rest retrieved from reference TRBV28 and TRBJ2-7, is DVKVTQSSRYLVKRTGEKVFLECVQDMDHENMFWYRQDPGLGLRLIYFSYDVKMKEKGDIPEGYSVSREKKERFSLILESASTNQTSMYLCASRPPGTGEREQYFGPGTRLTVT.

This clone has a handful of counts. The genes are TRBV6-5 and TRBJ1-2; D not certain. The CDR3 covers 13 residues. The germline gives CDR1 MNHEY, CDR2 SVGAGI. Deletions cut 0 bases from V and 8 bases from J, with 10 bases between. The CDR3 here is CASSYSALRGYTF. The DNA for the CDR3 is TGTGCCAGCAGTTACTCGGCCCTAAGGGGCTACACCTTC.

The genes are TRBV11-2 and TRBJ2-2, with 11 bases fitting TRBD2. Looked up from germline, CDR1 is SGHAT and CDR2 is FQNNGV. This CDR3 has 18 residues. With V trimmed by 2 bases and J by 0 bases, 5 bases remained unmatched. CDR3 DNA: TGTGCCAGCAGCTTATGGGCTAGCGGGGGGACGAACACCGGGGAGCTGTTTTTT. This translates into CASSLWASGGTNTGELFF.

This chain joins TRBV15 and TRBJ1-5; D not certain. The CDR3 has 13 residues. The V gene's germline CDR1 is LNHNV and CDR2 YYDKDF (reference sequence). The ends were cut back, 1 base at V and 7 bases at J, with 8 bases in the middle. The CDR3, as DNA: TGTGCCACCAGCAGAGGAGGCCGCCAGCCCCAGCATTTT. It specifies CATSRGGRQPQHF.

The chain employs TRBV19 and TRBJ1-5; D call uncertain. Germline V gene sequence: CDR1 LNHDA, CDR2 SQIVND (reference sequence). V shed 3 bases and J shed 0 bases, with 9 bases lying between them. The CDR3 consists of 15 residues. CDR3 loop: CASSMGGYSNQPQHF. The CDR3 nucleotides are TGTGCCAGTAGTATGGGAGGGTATAGCAATCAGCCCCAGCATTTT.

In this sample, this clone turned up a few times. The CDR3 DNA is TGTGCCAGCTGGGGGACAACATTAGCGGGCAATCAGCCCCAGCATTTT. It yields the protein CASWGTTLAGNQPQHF. The rearrangement joins TRBV28 to TRBJ1-5, with D perhaps TRBD1 (6 bases). CDR1 and CDR2 (germline): MDHEN, SYDVKM. Trimming left V 8 bases short and J 2 bases short, with 19 bases between. This CDR3 is 16 amino acids long.

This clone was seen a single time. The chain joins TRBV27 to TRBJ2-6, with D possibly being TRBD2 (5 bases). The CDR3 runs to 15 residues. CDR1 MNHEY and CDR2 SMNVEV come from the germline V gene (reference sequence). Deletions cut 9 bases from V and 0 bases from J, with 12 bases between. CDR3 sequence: CASTTGSSGANVLTF. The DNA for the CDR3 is TGTGCCAGTACCACTGGGAGCTCTGGGGCCAACGTCCTGACTTTC.

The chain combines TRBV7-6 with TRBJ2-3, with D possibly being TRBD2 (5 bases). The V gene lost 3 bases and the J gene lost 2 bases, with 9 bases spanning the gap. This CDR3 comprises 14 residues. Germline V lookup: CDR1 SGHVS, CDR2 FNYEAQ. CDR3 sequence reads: CASSFSDFTDTQYF. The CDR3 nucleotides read TGTGCCAGCAGCTTTAGCGATTTCACAGATACGCAGTATTTT.

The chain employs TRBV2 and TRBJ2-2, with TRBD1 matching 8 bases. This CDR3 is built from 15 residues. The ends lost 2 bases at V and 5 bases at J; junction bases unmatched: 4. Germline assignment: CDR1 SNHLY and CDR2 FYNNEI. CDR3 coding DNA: TGTGCCAGCAGTGAACAGGGGGCGAGGACCGGGGAGCTGTTTTTT. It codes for CASSEQGARTGELFF.

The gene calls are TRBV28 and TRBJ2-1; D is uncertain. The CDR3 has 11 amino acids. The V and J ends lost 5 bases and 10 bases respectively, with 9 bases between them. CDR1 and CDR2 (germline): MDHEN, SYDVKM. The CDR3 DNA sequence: TGTGCCAGCAGTACAACCAGGGAGCAGTTCTTC. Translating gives CASSTTREQFF. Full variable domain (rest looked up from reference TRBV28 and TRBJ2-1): DVKVTQSSRYLVKRTGEKVFLECVQDMDHENMFWYRQDPGLGLRLIYFSYDVKMKEKGDIPEGYSVSREKKERFSLILESASTNQTSMYLCASSTTREQFFGPGTRLTVL.

As DNA, the CDR3 is TGTGCCAGCAGCCAAGAAGGACTTTCGTTCTTC. As protein: CASSQEGLSFF. The chain combines TRBV4-2 with TRBJ2-1; the D gene is possibly TRBD2 (5 bases). Germline V CDR1 and CDR2: LGHNA, YNFKEQ. The CDR3 runs 11 residues. V lost 0 bases to trimming and J lost 15 bases, with 9 bases between them.

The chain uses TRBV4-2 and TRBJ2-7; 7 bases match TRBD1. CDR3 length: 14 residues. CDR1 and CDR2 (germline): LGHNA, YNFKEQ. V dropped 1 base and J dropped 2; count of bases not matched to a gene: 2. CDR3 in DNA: TGTGCCAGCAGCCAAGGACAGGGAGCCTACGAGCAGTACTTC. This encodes CASSQGQGAYEQYF.

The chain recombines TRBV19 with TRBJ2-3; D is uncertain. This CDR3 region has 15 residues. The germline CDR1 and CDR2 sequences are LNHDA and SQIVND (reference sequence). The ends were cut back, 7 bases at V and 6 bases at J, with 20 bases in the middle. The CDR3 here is CASKPGTIKPDTQYF. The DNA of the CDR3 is TGTGCCAGTAAACCAGGAACCATTAAGCCTGATACGCAGTATTTT. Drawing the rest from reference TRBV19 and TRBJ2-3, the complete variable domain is DGGITQSPKYLFRKEGQNVTLSCEQNLNHDAMYWYRQDPGQGLRLIYYSQIVNDFQKGDIAEGYSVSREKKESFPLTVTSAQKNPTAFYLCASKPGTIKPDTQYFGPGTRLTVL.

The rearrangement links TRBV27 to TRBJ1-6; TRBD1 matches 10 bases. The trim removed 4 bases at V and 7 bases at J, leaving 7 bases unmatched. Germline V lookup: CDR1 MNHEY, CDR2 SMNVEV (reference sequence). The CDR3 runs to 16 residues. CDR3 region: CASSYRRDRGNSPLHF. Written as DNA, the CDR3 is TGTGCCAGCAGTTACCGACGGGACAGGGGAAATTCACCCCTCCACTTT.

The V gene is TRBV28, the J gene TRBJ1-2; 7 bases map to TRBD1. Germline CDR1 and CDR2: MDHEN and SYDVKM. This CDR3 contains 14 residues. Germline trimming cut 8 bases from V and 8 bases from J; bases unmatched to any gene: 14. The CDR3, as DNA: TGTGCCAGCGTTGAGGGGGCGCGGTGGCGGGGCTACACCTTC. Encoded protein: CASVEGARWRGYTF.

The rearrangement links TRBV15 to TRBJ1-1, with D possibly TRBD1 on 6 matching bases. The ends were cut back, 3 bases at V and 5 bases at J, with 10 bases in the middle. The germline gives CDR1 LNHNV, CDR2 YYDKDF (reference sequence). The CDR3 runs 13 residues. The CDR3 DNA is TGTGCCACCAGCAGGGACAGACAGACTGAAGCTTTCTTT. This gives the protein CATSRDRQTEAFF.

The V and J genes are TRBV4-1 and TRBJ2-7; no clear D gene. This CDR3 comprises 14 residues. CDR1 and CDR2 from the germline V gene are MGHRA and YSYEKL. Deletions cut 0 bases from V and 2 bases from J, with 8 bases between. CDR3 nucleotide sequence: TGCGCCAGCAGCCAAGATCTTCCCCCCTACGAGCAGTACTTC. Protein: CASSQDLPPYEQYF.

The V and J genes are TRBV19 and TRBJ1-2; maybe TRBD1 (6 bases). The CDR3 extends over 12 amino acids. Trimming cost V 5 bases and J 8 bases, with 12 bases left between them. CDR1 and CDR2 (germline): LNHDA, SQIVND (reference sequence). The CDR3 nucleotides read TGTGCCAGTAGTGTCAACAGGGTCGGCTACACCTTC. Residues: CASSVNRVGYTF.

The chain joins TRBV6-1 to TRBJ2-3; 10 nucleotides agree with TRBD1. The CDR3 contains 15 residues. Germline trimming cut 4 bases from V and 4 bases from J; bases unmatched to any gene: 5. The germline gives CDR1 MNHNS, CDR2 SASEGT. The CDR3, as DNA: TGTGCCAGCAGTGTGGACAGGGGGAGCGCAGATACGCAGTATTTT. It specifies CASSVDRGSADTQYF.

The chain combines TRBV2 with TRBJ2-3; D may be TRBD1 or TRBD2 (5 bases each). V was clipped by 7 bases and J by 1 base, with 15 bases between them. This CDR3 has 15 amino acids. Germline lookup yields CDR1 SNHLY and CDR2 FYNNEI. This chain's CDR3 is CASKRGSGRTDTQYF. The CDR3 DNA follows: TGTGCCAGCAAAAGAGGGTCGGGGCGCACAGATACGCAGTATTTT.

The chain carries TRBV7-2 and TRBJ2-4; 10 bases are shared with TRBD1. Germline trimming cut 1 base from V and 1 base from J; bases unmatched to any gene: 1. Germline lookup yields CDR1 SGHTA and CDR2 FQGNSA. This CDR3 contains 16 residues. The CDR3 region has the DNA TGTGCCAGCAGCTTAGGGGGACAGGGGGCCAAAAACATTCAGTACTTC. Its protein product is CASSLGGQGAKNIQYF. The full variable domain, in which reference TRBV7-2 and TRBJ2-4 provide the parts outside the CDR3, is GAGVSQSPSNKVTEKGKDVELRCDPISGHTALYWYRQSLGQGLEFLIYFQGNSAPDKSGLPSDRFSAERTGGSVSTLTIQRTQQEDSAVYLCASSLGGQGAKNIQYFGAGTRLSVL.

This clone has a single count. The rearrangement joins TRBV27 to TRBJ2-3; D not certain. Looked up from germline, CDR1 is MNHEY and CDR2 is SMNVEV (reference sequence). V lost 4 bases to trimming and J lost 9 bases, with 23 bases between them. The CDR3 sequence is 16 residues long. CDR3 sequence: CASSSSGFLHLDTQYF. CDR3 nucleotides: TGTGCCAGCAGTTCTTCCGGGTTCCTGCATCTCGACACGCAGTATTTT.